A single sample gave rise to the 16 T cell receptor beta chains below, sequenced in a study of blood T cell repertoires in COVID-19 (dated by TCRdb to the early 2020s). The library was made by the immunoSEQ multiplex PCR assay. In its TCRdb copy, this immuneACCESS table keeps in-frame sequences only and misses some clones. Where compared with another copy, unresolved V genes explain less than half of these, and the others have no known cause. This sample is represented by some 270,000 clones; 84% of them were singletons. The ten largest account for 1.5% of the sample. The sequencing input was peripheral blood. The receptors shown here come from a woman aged 40 to 50 who had recovered from COVID-19.

The chain couples TRBV6-5 to TRBJ1-2, with a tentative D call TRBD1 (5 bases). Trimming took off 6 bases at V and 4 bases at J, with 12 bases between the two ends. The CDR3 is 13 residues long. Germline V gene data show CDR1 as MNHEY and CDR2 as SVGAGI. The CDR3 region has the DNA TGTGCCAGCAGCCCGACAGCTACCTATGGCTACACCTTC. It codes for CASSPTATYGYTF.

The CDR3 loop is CASSLRQGGTGELFF. CDR3 coding DNA: TGTGCCAGCAGCTTAAGACAGGGGGGCACCGGGGAGCTGTTTTTT. The genes are TRBV7-2 and TRBJ2-2, with 9 nucleotides matching TRBD1. Germline-derived CDR1 and CDR2 are SGHTA and FQGNSA. Trimming took 2 bases from V and 4 from J; bases not matched to a gene: 2. The CDR3 is made up of 15 amino acids.

The gene calls are TRBV2 and TRBJ1-4; D gene ambiguous. CDR1 and CDR2 (germline): SNHLY, FYNNEI. The CDR3 runs 16 residues. V lost 3 bases to trimming and J lost 0 bases, with 11 bases between them. The CDR3 DNA reads TGTGCCAGCAGTGACCCCTGGAGGGCAACTAATGAAAAACTGTTTTTT. Residues: CASSDPWRATNEKLFF.

Worth noting for this clone: The identical CDR3 is also encoded by other nucleotide sequences in the sample. The rearrangement joins TRBV19 to TRBJ1-5; D is perhaps TRBD1 (5 bases). This CDR3 is built from 16 residues. Germline CDR1 is LNHDA and CDR2 is SQIVND (reference sequence). Trimming stripped 1 base from V and 0 bases from J, with 10 bases between. CDR3 region: CASSIGRGSSNQPQHF. The CDR3 DNA reads TGTGCCAGTAGTATAGGAAGGGGAAGTAGCAATCAGCCCCAGCATTTT. The variable domain in full, completed from reference TRBV19 and TRBJ1-5, reads DGGITQSPKYLFRKEGQNVTLSCEQNLNHDAMYWYRQDPGQGLRLIYYSQIVNDFQKGDIAEGYSVSREKKESFPLTVTSAQKNPTAFYLCASSIGRGSSNQPQHFGDGTRLSIL.

This clone was detected only a few times. The chain carries TRBV6-5 and TRBJ2-2; 7 bases are a match to TRBD1. Trimming removed 3 bases from V and 2 bases from J; junction bases left unmatched: 3. This CDR3 has 15 residues. Germline V gene lookup returns CDR1 MNHEY and CDR2 SVGAGI. The CDR3 DNA sequence: TGTGCCAGCAGTTATGGGACAGACAACACCGGGGAGCTGTTTTTT. This sequence encodes CASSYGTDNTGELFF.

The chain recombines TRBV5-1 with TRBJ2-7, with 7 positions matching TRBD1. The CDR3 is 16 amino acids. The trim removed 0 bases at V and 0 bases at J, leaving 6 bases unmatched. Germline CDR1 SGHRS, CDR2 YFSETQ. The CDR3 DNA is TGCGCCAGCAGCTTGGATGCCGGGACAGCCTCCTACGAGCAGTACTTC. As protein: CASSLDAGTASYEQYF.

The rearrangement uses TRBV3-1 (or the pseudogene TRBV3-2) and TRBJ2-5, with a weak D call TRBD2 (6 bases). V lost 0 bases to trimming and J lost 5 bases, with 13 bases between them. This CDR3 contains 15 residues. Germline V gives CDR1 LGHDT, CDR2 YNNKEL (reference sequence). CDR3 coding DNA: TGTGCCAGCAGCCAAGAGGGTGGGGGGAAGGAGACCCAGTACTTC. This encodes CASSQEGGGKETQYF.

The V call is TRBV25-1, the J call TRBJ2-5; the D gene is possibly TRBD2 (6 bases). There are 13 residues in the CDR3. Trimming stripped 6 bases from V and 5 bases from J, with 13 bases between. Germline assignment: CDR1 MGHDK and CDR2 SYGVNS. Here the CDR3 DNA reads TGTGCCAGCAGGGGGGGTGTGCTTGAGACCCAGTACTTC. Translation: CASRGGVLETQYF.

This clone has just one count. J is TRBJ1-3 and V is TRBV7-9; 8 bases align to TRBD1. V shed 4 bases and J 1 base; nucleotides not matched to a gene: 3. The CDR3 extends over 15 amino acids. The germline V gene has CDR1 SEHNR and CDR2 FQNEAQ (reference sequence). CDR3 loop: CASSWDRRSGNTIYF. CDR3 bases: TGTGCCAGCAGCTGGGACAGGCGGTCTGGAAACACCATATATTTT.

J is TRBJ1-1 and V is TRBV3-1 (or the pseudogene TRBV3-2); tentative D call: TRBD1 (5 bases). The CDR3 has 13 residues. Germline CDR1 is LGHDT and CDR2 is YNNKEL (reference sequence). The V end lost 5 bases, the J end lost 11 bases, and 18 bases lay between the germline ends. CDR3 region: CASSAGQQNAAFF. CDR3 sequence (DNA): TGTGCCAGCAGCGCCGGACAACAGAACGCGGCTTTCTTT.

The V and J genes are TRBV7-2 and TRBJ1-2; 8 bases fit TRBD1. J was trimmed by 3 bases and V by 5 bases; bases with no gene match: 11. The germline CDR1 and CDR2 sequences are SGHTA and FQGNSA. CDR3 length: 16 residues. Here the CDR3 reads CASSPIGTGQDYGYTF. CDR3 nucleotides: TGTGCCAGCAGCCCGATAGGGACAGGCCAAGACTATGGCTACACCTTC. Variable domain in full (rest from reference TRBV7-2 and TRBJ1-2): GAGVSQSPSNKVTEKGKDVELRCDPISGHTALYWYRQSLGQGLEFLIYFQGNSAPDKSGLPSDRFSAERTGGSVSTLTIQRTQQEDSAVYLCASSPIGTGQDYGYTFGSGTRLTVV.

V and J are TRBV5-1 and TRBJ2-7, with 9 bases fitting TRBD1. The CDR3 runs 15 residues. J lost 5 bases, V lost 2 bases, and 8 bases had no gene match. Germline V gene sequence: CDR1 SGHRS, CDR2 YFSETQ. In DNA form, the CDR3 reads TGCGCCAGCAGCTTACAACAGGGGGCCTGGAACGAGCAGTACTTC. Its protein is CASSLQQGAWNEQYF.

The sample holds a few counts of this clone. The chain combines TRBV10-2 with TRBJ2-7, with TRBD1 identical over 9 bases. V trimming: 1 base; J trimming: 1 base; junction bases outside the gene matches: 8. CDR1 and CDR2 from the germline V gene are WSHSY and SAAADI. This CDR3 spans 17 amino acids. For the CDR3, the DNA is TGCGCCAGCAGTGAGTTCGAATCCGGGACAGGGTCCTACGAGCAGTACTTC. This codes for CASSEFESGTGSYEQYF.

Ten or more counts support this clone. The chain employs TRBV9 and TRBJ1-2, with unresolved D. The CDR3 has 13 amino acids. Trimming cost V 4 bases and J 6 bases, with 13 bases left between them. The germline V gene has CDR1 SGDLS and CDR2 YYNGEE. CDR3 in amino acids: CASSSSGNHGYTF. CDR3 nucleotides: TGTGCCAGCAGCTCGAGCGGGAACCATGGCTACACCTTC.

V gene TRBV23-1 combines with J gene TRBJ1-1; tentative D call: TRBD1 (5 bases). TRBV23-1 is an open reading frame, and its role is uncertain. The CDR3 is 10 amino acids. Trimming cost V 6 bases and J 7 bases, with 6 bases left between them. CDR3 DNA: TGCGCCAGCAGCCAGGGTGAAGCTTTCTTT. Residues: CASSQGEAFF.

This clone was observed a few times. J is TRBJ1-6 and V is TRBV30; weak D call: TRBD1 (6 bases). The length of the CDR3 is 17 residues. V was cut by 3 bases and J by 4 bases, with 19 bases left in between. CDR1 is GTSNPN, CDR2 SVGIG, per germline (reference sequence). CDR3 DNA: TGTGCCTGGAGCTCTGGGGGGGGCAGGCGGTATAATTCACCCCTCCACTTT. Translation: CAWSSGGGRRYNSPLHF. The full variable domain, in which reference TRBV30 and TRBJ1-6 provide the parts outside the CDR3, is SQTIHQWPATLVQPVGSPLSLECTVEGTSNPNLYWYRQAAGRGLQLLFYSVGIGQISSEVPQNLSASRPQDRQFILSSKKLLLSDSGFYLCAWSSGGGRRYNSPLHFGNGTRLTVT.